The 27 T cell receptor beta chains presented below share a single source sample, sequenced in a study of blood T cell repertoires in COVID-19. The protocol was immunoSEQ multiplex PCR, while the TCRdb copy is restricted to in-frame clones and leaves out a portion. Here the sample spans roughly 52,000 clones, roughly 80% being singletons. Sequenced material: peripheral blood. These receptors originate from a human donor in a cohort sampled during active or convalescent COVID-19.

This chain joins TRBV19 and TRBJ1-5; a weak D match, TRBD1 (5 bases). Per germline, CDR1 LNHDA and CDR2 SQIVND (reference sequence). V lost 7 bases and J 4 bases, leaving 14 bases between the germline ends. The CDR3 consists of 14 residues. CDR3 coding DNA: TGTGCCAGTAAGGTGGGGCCACAGAATCAGCCCCAGCATTTT. It codes for CASKVGPQNQPQHF.

The chain couples TRBV6-5 to TRBJ1-5, with a possible D match to TRBD1 (6 bases). This CDR3 spans 14 amino acids. Germline loops: CDR1 MNHEY, CDR2 SVGAGI. Trimming left V 6 bases short and J 3 bases short, with 12 bases between. CDR3 bases: TGTGCCAGCAGCTACAGGGAGAACAATCAGCCCCAGCATTTT. Translating it yields CASSYRENNQPQHF.

The gene calls are TRBV12-3 or TRBV12-4 and TRBJ1-6, with TRBD1 as a possible D gene (6 bases). With 6 bases removed from V and 9 bases from J, the gap between germline ends came to 12 bases. The CDR3 extends over 13 amino acids. The chain's CDR3 is CASSRDTVSPLHF. In DNA form, the CDR3 reads TGTGCCAGCAGCCGGGACACGGTTTCACCCCTCCACTTT.

This clone was counted a few times. V and J are TRBV20-1 and TRBJ2-7; 11 bases align to TRBD2. J was trimmed by 0 bases and V by 3 bases; bases with no gene match: 7. This CDR3 has 16 amino acids. Germline loops: CDR1 DFQATT, CDR2 SNEGSKA (reference sequence). CDR3 coding DNA: TGCAGTGCTAGTGTGGGGCTAGCGGGGGGCTCCTACGAGCAGTACTTC. Translated, it gives CSASVGLAGGSYEQYF.

This chain uses TRBV6-5 with TRBJ2-1; 9 nucleotides agree with TRBD1. Unmatched junction bases numbered 2, after V lost 2 bases and J lost 0 bases. The CDR3 is made up of 16 amino acids. Germline V gives CDR1 MNHEY, CDR2 SVGAGI. CDR3 sequence: CASSYGTGISYNEQFF. The CDR3 coding sequence is TGTGCCAGCAGTTACGGGACAGGGATCTCCTACAATGAGCAGTTCTTC.

CDR3 residues: CASRDRVKDQPQHF. The CDR3 DNA reads as TGTGCCAGCAGGGACAGGGTAAAGGATCAGCCCCAGCATTTT. This chain joins TRBV6-5 and TRBJ1-5, with 8 bases lining up with TRBD1. This CDR3 has 14 amino acids. Germline trimming cut 6 bases from V and 5 bases from J; bases unmatched to any gene: 6. The germline V gene has CDR1 MNHEY and CDR2 SVGAGI.

This chain links TRBV6-2 or TRBV6-3 with TRBJ1-6; 8 nucleotides match TRBD1. Germline V CDR1 and CDR2: MNHEY, SVGEGT. CDR3 length: 13 amino acids. Unmatched junction bases numbered 4, after V lost 5 bases and J lost 10 bases. CDR3 sequence: CASSIGTGSPLHF. CDR3 coding DNA: TGTGCCAGCAGTATCGGGACAGGATCACCCCTCCACTTT.

This chain connects TRBV5-1 to TRBJ1-2; 9 nucleotides align to TRBD1. Germline CDR1 SGHRS, CDR2 YFSETQ. The trim removed 0 bases at V and 8 bases at J, leaving 5 bases unmatched. The CDR3 sequence is 14 residues long. In DNA, the CDR3 is TGCGCCAGCAGCTTGGAGGGACAGGGCCGCGGCTACACCTTC. Translated: CASSLEGQGRGYTF.

The sample holds one count of this clone. This sequence joins TRBV7-2 and TRBJ1-2; a possible D gene is TRBD1 (6 bases). V gave up 4 bases and J gave up 3 bases, with 9 bases separating them. The CDR3 sequence is 13 residues long. Per the germline V gene, CDR1 is SGHTA and CDR2 is FQGNSA. The CDR3 sequence: CASSSTGDYGYTF. DNA for the CDR3: TGTGCCAGCAGCTCGACAGGTGACTATGGCTACACCTTC.

This chain connects TRBV12-3 or TRBV12-4 to TRBJ1-2; 8 positions agree with TRBD1. This CDR3 spans 11 amino acids. The J segment lost 8 bases and the V segment lost 4 bases, leaving 0 bases of the junction unmatched. CDR3 bases: TGTGCCAGCAGTTACAGGGGGGGCTACACCTTC. Translation: CASSYRGGYTF.

This chain links TRBV15 with TRBJ1-2, with D possibly being TRBD1 (6 bases). The germline V and J ends were trimmed by 0 bases and 8 bases, with 13 bases remaining between them. Germline V CDR1 and CDR2: LNHNV, YYDKDF (reference sequence). The CDR3 runs to 14 residues. CDR3 bases: TGTGCCACCAGCAGAGATTGGGCAGGGGTAGGCTACACCTTC. It translates to CATSRDWAGVGYTF.

The gene calls are TRBV3-1 (or the pseudogene TRBV3-2) and TRBJ1-2; perhaps TRBD1 as D (5 bases). This CDR3 is 13 amino acids long. Germline V lookup: CDR1 LGHDT, CDR2 YNNKEL (reference sequence). Trimming cost V 4 bases and J 7 bases, with 13 bases left between them. The CDR3 nucleotides read TGTGCCAGCAGCCCGAGGGAGGGGACTGGCTACACCTTC. This encodes CASSPREGTGYTF.

V is TRBV12-3 or TRBV12-4 and J is TRBJ2-2; D may be TRBD1 (6 bases). This CDR3 region has 13 residues. V lost 5 bases and J 7 bases, leaving 11 bases between the germline ends. The CDR3 DNA follows: TGTGCCAGCAGTACAGGGATTGTCGGGGAGCTGTTTTTT. The encoded protein is CASSTGIVGELFF.

This clone was recorded only once. The chain joins TRBV2 to TRBJ1-5; TRBD1 might be the D (5 bases). V was cut by 1 base and J by 2 bases, with 12 bases left in between. The length of the CDR3 is 16 residues. Germline V gives CDR1 SNHLY, CDR2 FYNNEI. The CDR3 nucleotides read TGTGCCAGCAGTGAAGGCGGAGGGACGGGCAATCAGCCCCAGCATTTT. This translates into CASSEGGGTGNQPQHF.

The chain uses TRBV4-2 and TRBJ2-7; 9 bases agree with TRBD2. J was trimmed by 3 bases and V by 1 base; bases with no gene match: 7. Germline loops: CDR1 LGHNA, CDR2 YNFKEQ. The CDR3 is made up of 16 amino acids. The CDR3, as DNA: TGTGCCAGCAGCCAAGGGGTAGCGGGGGCCTACTACGAGCAGTACTTC. This gives the protein CASSQGVAGAYYEQYF.

V gene TRBV19 combines with J gene TRBJ2-7, with D uncertain. Germline V gene lookup returns CDR1 LNHDA and CDR2 SQIVND (reference sequence). The germline V and J ends were trimmed by 6 bases and 6 bases, with 12 bases remaining between them. The CDR3 spans 12 residues. The CDR3 region is CASRGDISEQYF. The CDR3 coding sequence is TGTGCCAGTAGGGGCGACATTTCCGAGCAGTACTTC.

This clone showed up just a few times. The chain couples TRBV7-6 to TRBJ1-5; 7 nucleotides align to TRBD1. The germline CDR1 and CDR2 sequences are SGHVS and FNYEAQ. There are 15 residues in the CDR3. The V segment lost 6 bases and the J segment 6 bases; nucleotides outside the gene matches: 11. The CDR3 loop reads CASSLDRAAGQPQHF. For the CDR3, the DNA is TGTGCCAGCAGTCTCGACAGGGCAGCGGGTCAGCCCCAGCATTTT.

The rearrangement joins TRBV4-2 to TRBJ1-1; 8 bases match TRBD1. CDR1 is LGHNA and CDR2 is YNFKEQ in the germline V gene. Trimming cost V 0 bases and J 5 bases; bases outside gene matches: 11. This CDR3 spans 17 amino acids. Here the CDR3 reads CASSQEMSSGGFTEAFF. CDR3 nucleotides: TGTGCCAGCAGCCAAGAAATGTCGTCAGGGGGCTTTACTGAAGCTTTCTTT.

This clone was counted a single time. V gene TRBV9 combines with J gene TRBJ1-5; the D is unclear. This CDR3 comprises 14 residues. V lost 1 base to trimming and J lost 0 bases, with 5 bases between them. CDR1 is SGDLS and CDR2 is YYNGEE in the germline V gene. The CDR3 spells CASSVTDSNQPQHF. In DNA, the CDR3 is TGTGCCAGCAGCGTAACTGATAGCAATCAGCCCCAGCATTTT.

The DNA of the CDR3 is TGTGCCAGCAGCTTAGAGTTAGGGAGAGAACATGGCTACACCTTC. This sequence encodes CASSLELGREHGYTF. The chain joins TRBV7-8 to TRBJ1-2, with D uncertain. Trimming cost V 1 base and J 6 bases, with 15 bases left between them. The CDR3 is 15 amino acids. Per germline, CDR1 SGHVS and CDR2 FQNEAQ.

The chain carries TRBV19 and TRBJ1-5, with D maybe TRBD1 (5 bases). The CDR3 sequence is 14 residues long. The V end lost 3 bases, the J end lost 7 bases, and 13 bases lay between the germline ends. In germline, CDR1 is LNHDA, CDR2 SQIVND (reference sequence). CDR3 coding DNA: TGTGCCAGTAGTATGATGGGGGGGGACCAGCCCCAGCATTTT. This codes for CASSMMGGDQPQHF.

The count of this clone is one. The rearrangement links TRBV19 to TRBJ2-1; 15 bases map to TRBD2. Trimming at V came to 2 bases and at J to 10 bases, leaving 15 bases not matched to a gene. Germline CDR1 reads LNHDA; CDR2 reads SQIVND (reference sequence). This CDR3 has 19 amino acids. DNA for the CDR3: TGTGCCAGTAGTATACTCGCCCTTGGGACTAGCGGGGGGCAAGAGGAGCAGTTCTTC. Encoded protein: CASSILALGTSGGQEEQFF.

The J gene is TRBJ1-1, the V gene TRBV6-1; D is unclear. Trimming stripped 1 base from V and 0 bases from J, with 15 bases between. The CDR3 is 17 amino acids. Germline V gene sequence: CDR1 MNHNS, CDR2 SASEGT. CDR3 bases: TGTGCCAGCAGTGAAGGGGAGGGTCTATGGATGAACACTGAAGCTTTCTTT. It specifies CASSEGEGLWMNTEAFF.

V is TRBV3-1 (or the pseudogene TRBV3-2) and J is TRBJ2-2; TRBD2 is a possible D gene (6 bases). Germline assignment: CDR1 LGHDT and CDR2 YNNKEL (reference sequence). V lost 4 bases, J lost 2 bases, and 8 bases lay in between. The CDR3 is made up of 14 amino acids. DNA of the CDR3: TGTGCCAGCAGCCGGGACTTAAACACCGGGGAGCTGTTTTTT. This translates into CASSRDLNTGELFF.

The chain links TRBV19 to TRBJ2-3; 7 bases fit TRBD2. Trimming cost V 6 bases and J 5 bases; bases outside gene matches: 5. The CDR3 extends over 13 amino acids. CDR1 is LNHDA, CDR2 SQIVND, per germline (reference sequence). For the CDR3, the DNA is TGTGCCAGTAGGAGTGGCGGGGGAGATACGCAGTATTTT. It yields the protein CASRSGGGDTQYF.

The chain employs TRBV14 and TRBJ2-7; D remains ambiguous. Trimming removed 0 bases from V and 2 bases from J, with 5 bases in between. Germline loops: CDR1 SGHDN, CDR2 FVKESK. The CDR3 sequence is 13 residues long. The CDR3 DNA reads TGTGCCAGCAGCCAAGATCTCGCCTACGAGCAGTACTTC. Residues: CASSQDLAYEQYF.

This clone was detected only a few times. The CDR3 DNA reads as TGCGCCAGCAGCCCCCTTCCTGCGACAGGGGCTATTAATTCACCCCTCCACTTT. Translation: CASSPLPATGAINSPLHF. This chain joins TRBV4-1 and TRBJ1-6, with 8 bases that match TRBD1. The CDR3 spans 18 residues. With 4 bases clipped from V and 6 bases from J, the junction kept 14 bases outside the gene matches. Germline lookup yields CDR1 MGHRA and CDR2 YSYEKL.